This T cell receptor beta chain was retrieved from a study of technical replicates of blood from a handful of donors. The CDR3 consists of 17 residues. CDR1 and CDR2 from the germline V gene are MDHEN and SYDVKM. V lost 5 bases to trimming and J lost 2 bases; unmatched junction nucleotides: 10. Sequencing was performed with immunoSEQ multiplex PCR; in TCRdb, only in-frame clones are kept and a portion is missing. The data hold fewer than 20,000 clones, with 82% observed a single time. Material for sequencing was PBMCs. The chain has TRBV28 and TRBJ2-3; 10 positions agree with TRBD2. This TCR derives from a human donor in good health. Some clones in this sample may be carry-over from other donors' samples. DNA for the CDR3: TGTGCCAGCAGTCCCCTAGGGCTAGCGGGAGACACAGATACGCAGTATTTT. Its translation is CASSPLGLAGDTDTQYF.